This record covers a single T cell receptor beta chain. Germline V lookup: CDR1 MNHNS, CDR2 SASEGT. Trimming left V 4 bases short and J 4 bases short, with 11 bases between. CDR3 length equals 13 residues. Subsets obtained from CD4+ cells comprised CD45RA+ naive and CD45RA-negative memory cells. It was at deep level that the assay was run. Profiling relied on immunoSEQ multiplex PCR, and the TCRdb table lists in-frame clones only, not all of them. This table has some 2,000,000 clones, 95% appearing once. This specimen belongs to a study of shared clonotypes between healthy human individuals. Sequenced sample: naive CD4+ T cells sorted from blood. Sample subset: CD45RA+ positively selected. The TCR sequence derives from a young man in good health. The rearrangement uses TRBV6-1 and TRBJ2-7, with no clear D. Here the CDR3 reads CASSAAGPYEQYF. In nucleotides, the CDR3 is TGTGCCAGCAGTGCGGCCGGTCCATACGAGCAGTACTTC.